This T cell receptor beta chain was found in a study of T-cell memory formation after mild COVID-19. The study, taken as a whole, reports: The second-wave clones peaking on day 37 were not confirmed as SARS-CoV-2-specific. Memory cells collected pre-infection included some clones that later responded, suggesting cross-reactive memory joined. Those CD4+ clones that contracted were mainly in CM and EM (CD8+ ones in EMRA). From day 15 to 85, contracting clones were balanced between CD4 and CD8, whereas later expanders leaned toward CD4+.

This clonotype was counted only a few times. What it binds is unknown. Each CDR3 protein gets one entry after TCRdb re-called the 5' RACE reads with MiXCR. Among 140,000 or so distinct CDR3 sequences listed, about 6.1% were seen once. CDR3 length: 15 residues. Trimming removed 5 bases at V and 4 bases at J, with 18 bases between. In germline, CDR1 is LNHDA, CDR2 SQIVND (reference sequence). The chain combines TRBV19 with TRBJ2-7, with D possibly matching TRBD1 (6 bases). The origin of this receptor is an adult woman who had mild COVID-19 (a few samples of this study predate the infection). Cell type and time point are not known. What was sequenced was PBMCs or a T cell subset sorted from them (not recorded which). The CDR3 DNA follows: TGTGCCAGTAGTCCTCTGAGGACAGCGACATACGAGCAGTACTTC. It codes for CASSPLRTATYEQYF. The variable domain in full, completed from reference TRBV19 and TRBJ2-7, reads DGGITQSPKYLFRKEGQNVTLSCEQNLNHDAMYWYRQDPGQGLRLIYYSQIVNDFQKGDIAEGYSVSREKKESFPLTVTSAQKNPTAFYLCASSPLRTATYEQYFGPGTRLTVT.